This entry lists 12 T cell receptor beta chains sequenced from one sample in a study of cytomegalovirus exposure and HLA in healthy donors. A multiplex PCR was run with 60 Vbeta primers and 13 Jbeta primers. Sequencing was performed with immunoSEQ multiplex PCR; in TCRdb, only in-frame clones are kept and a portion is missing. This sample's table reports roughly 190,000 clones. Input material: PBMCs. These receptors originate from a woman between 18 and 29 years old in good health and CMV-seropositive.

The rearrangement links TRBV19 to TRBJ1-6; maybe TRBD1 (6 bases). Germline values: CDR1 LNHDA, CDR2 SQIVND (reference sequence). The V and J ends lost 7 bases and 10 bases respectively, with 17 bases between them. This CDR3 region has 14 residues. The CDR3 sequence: CASTWGRGTSPLHF. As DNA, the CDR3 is TGTGCCAGTACATGGGGCAGGGGAACCTCACCCCTCCACTTT.

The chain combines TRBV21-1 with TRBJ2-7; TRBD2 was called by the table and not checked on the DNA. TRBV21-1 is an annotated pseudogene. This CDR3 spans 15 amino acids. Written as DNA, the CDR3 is TGTGCCAGCAGCAAAGGACTAGCGGGGTTCTACGAGCAGTACTTC. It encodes CASSKGLAGFYEQYF.

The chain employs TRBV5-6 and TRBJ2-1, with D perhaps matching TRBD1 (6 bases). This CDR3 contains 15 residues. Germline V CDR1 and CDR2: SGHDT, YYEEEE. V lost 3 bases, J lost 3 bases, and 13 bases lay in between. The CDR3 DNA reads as TGTGCCAGCAGCTGGCGGACAGACAACTACAATGAGCAGTTCTTC. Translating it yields CASSWRTDNYNEQFF.

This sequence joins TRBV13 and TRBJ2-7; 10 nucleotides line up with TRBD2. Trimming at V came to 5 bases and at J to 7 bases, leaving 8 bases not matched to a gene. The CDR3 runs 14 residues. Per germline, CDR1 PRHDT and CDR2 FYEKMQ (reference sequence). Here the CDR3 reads CASSPQLAGWEQYF. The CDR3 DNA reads TGTGCCAGCAGCCCCCAACTAGCGGGATGGGAGCAGTACTTC.

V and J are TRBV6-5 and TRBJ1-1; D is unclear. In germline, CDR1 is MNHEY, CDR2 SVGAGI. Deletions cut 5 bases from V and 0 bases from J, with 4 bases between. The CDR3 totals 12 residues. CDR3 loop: CASSAMNTEAFF. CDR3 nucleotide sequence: TGTGCCAGCAGTGCTATGAACACTGAAGCTTTCTTT.

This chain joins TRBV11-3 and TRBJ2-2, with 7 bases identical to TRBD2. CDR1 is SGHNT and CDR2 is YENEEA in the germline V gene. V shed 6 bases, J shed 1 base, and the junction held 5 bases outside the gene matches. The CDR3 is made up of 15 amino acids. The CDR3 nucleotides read TGTGCCAGCAGGCTATTAGCGGGGAACACCGGGGAGCTGTTTTTT. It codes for CASRLLAGNTGELFF.

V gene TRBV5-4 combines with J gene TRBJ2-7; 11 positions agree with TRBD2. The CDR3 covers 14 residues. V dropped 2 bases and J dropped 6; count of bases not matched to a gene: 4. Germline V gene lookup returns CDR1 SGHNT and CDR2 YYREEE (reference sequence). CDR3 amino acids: CASSFSGRAAEQYF. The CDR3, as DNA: TGTGCCAGCAGCTTTAGCGGGAGGGCGGCCGAGCAGTACTTC.

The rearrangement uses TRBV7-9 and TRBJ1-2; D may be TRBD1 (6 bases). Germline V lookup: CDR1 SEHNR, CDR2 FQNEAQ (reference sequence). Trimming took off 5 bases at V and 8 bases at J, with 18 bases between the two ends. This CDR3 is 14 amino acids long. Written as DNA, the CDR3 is TGTGCCAGCAGCCGATTACAGGGAATCTTAGGCTACACCTTC. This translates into CASSRLQGILGYTF.

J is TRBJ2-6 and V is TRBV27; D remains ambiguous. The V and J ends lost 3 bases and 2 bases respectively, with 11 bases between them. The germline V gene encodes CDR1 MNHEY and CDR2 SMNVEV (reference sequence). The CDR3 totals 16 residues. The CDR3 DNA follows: TGTGCCAGCAGTTTGATCAGATTTGCTGGGGCCAACGTCCTGACTTTC. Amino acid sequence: CASSLIRFAGANVLTF.

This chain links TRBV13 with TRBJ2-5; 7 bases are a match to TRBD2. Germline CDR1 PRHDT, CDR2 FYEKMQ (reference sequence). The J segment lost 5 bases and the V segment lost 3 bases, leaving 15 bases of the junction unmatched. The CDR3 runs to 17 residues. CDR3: CASSLKAGATSAETQYF. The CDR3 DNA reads TGTGCCAGCAGCTTGAAGGCGGGAGCCACCTCGGCGGAGACCCAGTACTTC.

CDR3 residues: CASRSGTSGRAGDEQFF. CDR3 nucleotide sequence: TGTGCCAGCAGATCCGGGACTAGCGGACGGGCCGGGGATGAGCAGTTCTTC. The chain uses TRBV5-4 and TRBJ2-1; 11 bases are a match to TRBD2. The germline V gene encodes CDR1 SGHNT and CDR2 YYREEE (reference sequence). The CDR3 runs 17 residues. V lost 5 bases to trimming and J lost 8 bases; unmatched junction nucleotides: 15.

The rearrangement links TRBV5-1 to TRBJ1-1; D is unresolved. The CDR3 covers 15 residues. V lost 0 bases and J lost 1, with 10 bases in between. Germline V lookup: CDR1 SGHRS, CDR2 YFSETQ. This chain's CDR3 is CASSLGGVENTEAFF. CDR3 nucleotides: TGCGCCAGCAGCTTGGGCGGGGTGGAGAACACTGAAGCTTTCTTT. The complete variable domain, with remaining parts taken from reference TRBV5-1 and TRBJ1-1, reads KAGVTQTPRYLIKTRGQQVTLSCSPISGHRSVSWYQQTPGQGLQFLFEYFSETQRNKGNFPGRFSGRQFSNSRSEMNVSTLELGDSALYLCASSLGGVENTEAFFGQGTRLTVV.